This T cell receptor (beta chain) was captured by sequencing in a study of control samples from healthy donors and cancer patients. There are 12 residues in the CDR3. Germline assignment: CDR1 LNHDA and CDR2 SQIVND (reference sequence). With 2 bases removed from V and 3 bases from J, the gap between germline ends came to 5 bases. Profiled with immunoSEQ multiplex PCR; TCRdb holds only in-frame clones, not every one. The repertoire holds approximately 100,000 clones, with approximately 84% as singletons. On this clone: The same CDR3 can be traced to other DNA sequences in this sample.

The receptor comes from a man between 65 and 80 years old with lung cancer. The chain uses TRBV19 and TRBJ2-7; D is ambiguous. The sequenced material came from PBMCs. The CDR3 DNA sequence: TGTGCCAGTAGTATACCGGGCTACGAGCAGTACTTC. Translation gives CASSIPGYEQYF.